A selection of T cell receptor beta chains follows, all from one sample in a study of CD8+CD57+ T cells in acquired aplastic anemia. TCRdb recomputed calls from the reads with MiXCR, one row per CDR3 protein. The profile shows some 200,000 distinct CDR3 sequences, 48% of them singletons. The source material was sorted CD4+, CD8+, or CD8+CD57+ T cells (not recorded which) from PBMCs. The receptors stem from a human donor with aplastic anemia. Each CDR3 is given without its conserved first and last residue.

j_call cdr3_length v_call cdr3_aa
TRBJ2-7 13 TRBV20-1 SARGAGVLAGEQY
TRBJ1-2 13 TRBV10-1 AFVIWTGDSYGYT
TRBJ2-3 11 TRBV9 ASSSIAGDTQY
TRBJ1-2 12 TRBV7-9 ASSLVWGENGYT
TRBJ1-2 9 TRBV24-1 ATGQGAGYT
TRBJ2-1 13 TRBV4-2 ASSQDFADYNEQF
TRBJ1-1 11 TRBV19 ASSIGADTEAF
TRBJ2-6 13 TRBV6-2/TRBV6-3 ASSFWLSGANVLT
TRBJ2-7 12 TRBV5-1 ASSFLAGGSEQY
TRBJ2-1 12 TRBV10-3 AIRGGGGAVEQF
TRBJ2-2 11 TRBV7-2 ASSLGHTGELF
TRBJ1-1 13 TRBV5-1 ASSLLGRGSTDAF
TRBJ2-7 10 TRBV24-1 ATSEQGTEQC
TRBJ1-1 13 TRBV4-3 ASSQEAGPNTEAF
TRBJ1-3 9 TRBV10-3 AIMWGNTIY
TRBJ2-2 14 TRBV11-2 ASSPRGGGPYGELV
TRBJ2-7 13 TRBV6-6 ASSYLTSGRAEQY
TRBJ1-1 14 TRBV10-2 ASSEPKSAIGTEAF
TRBJ2-3 12 TRBV3-1 ASRGDRGPDTQY
TRBJ1-2 14 TRBV2 ACSPSTGLTIYGYT
TRBJ2-2 9 TRBV24-1 ATSDRTGLF
TRBJ1-2 9 TRBV10-3 AIAAASGNT
TRBJ1-1 11 TRBV20-1 SAVGHGGIRAF